This is a list of T cell receptor beta chains from one sample in a study of blood T cell repertoires in COVID-19. Some clones are missing from TCRdb's copy, which holds only in-frame ones; the method was immunoSEQ multiplex PCR. The data hold about 160,000 clones, with roughly 90% observed a single time. Sequenced sample: peripheral blood. These receptors all stem from a man younger than 45 with COVID-19, enrolled during active disease. CDR3s include the opening cysteine and the closing phenylalanine or tryptophan. A D gene is named only where the DNA matches it firmly. Rows give clone size only sometimes, using once, few, many, or a class for an expanded clone.

size	D	V	J	DNA	CDR3
-	-	TRBV19	TRBJ1-1	TGTGCCAGTAGCATCGGGGTCTGGACTGAAGCTTTCTTT	CASSIGVWTEAFF
-	-	TRBV7-9	TRBJ2-7	TGTGCCAGCAGCTCTACCGGACAGACCTACGAGCAGTACTTC	CASSSTGQTYEQYF
-	TRBD1	TRBV4-1	TRBJ1-1	TGCGCCAGCAGCCAAGAAGTTACAGGGGGCGCAGGTGAAGCTTTCTTT	CASSQEVTGGAGEAFF
-	-	TRBV5-1	TRBJ1-1	TGCGCCAGCAGCTTGGCCCAGATGAAGAACACTGAAGCTTTCTTT	CASSLAQMKNTEAFF
-	-	TRBV5-6	TRBJ1-6	TGTGCCAGCAGCTTGGAGCGACTCAATTACACCTCCTATAATTCACCCCTCCACTTT	CASSLERLNYTSYNSPLHF
-	TRBD2	TRBV28	TRBJ2-1	TGTGCCAGCAGTTTTATGGGGACTAGCGGGCAGTTCTTC	CASSFMGTSGQFF
-	TRBD1	TRBV4-3	TRBJ2-1	TGCGCCAGCAGCCAAGACAGGGGGAATTTCAATGAGCAGTTCTTC	CASSQDRGNFNEQFF
-	TRBD2	TRBV5-5	TRBJ2-1	TGTGCCAGCAGCCGGACTAGCGGGATAATAAATGAGCAGTTCTTC	CASSRTSGIINEQFF
-	TRBD2	TRBV19	TRBJ2-7	TGTGCCAGTAGCCGGACGGATACAGCGGGGTCCTACGAGCAGTACTTC	CASSRTDTAGSYEQYF
-	TRBD1	TRBV5-6	TRBJ2-5	TGTGCCAGCAGCCAGGGACAGGGTGCCCAAGAGACCCAGTACTTC	CASSQGQGAQETQYF
once	-	TRBV12-3/TRBV12-4	TRBJ1-6	TGTGCCAGCAGTTTTAGCGGAAACCTCCACTTT	CASSFSGNLHF
-	TRBD1	TRBV19	TRBJ1-5	TGTGCCAGTAGTATTACAGGGGGCCCTCAGCCCCAGCATTTT	CASSITGGPQPQHF
-	TRBD1	TRBV4-3	TRBJ1-1	TGCGCCAGCAGCCAACTCTTGACAGGGGCTGGAATGAACACTGAAGCTTTCTTT	CASSQLLTGAGMNTEAFF
-	-	TRBV30	TRBJ2-5	TGTGCCTGGAGTGTACTCGGGTACCTGCAGACCCAGTACTTC	CAWSVLGYLQTQYF
-	TRBD1	TRBV2	TRBJ1-2	TGTGCCAGCACCTCGGACAGGGGGCGCCGGGGCTACACCTTC	CASTSDRGRRGYTF
-	-	TRBV5-1	TRBJ2-5	TGCGCCAGCAGCTTGGCTGGTGGTCAGGTTGGTGAGACCCAGTACTTC	CASSLAGGQVGETQYF
once	-	TRBV20-1	TRBJ2-7	TGCAGTGCTCGGTCCGTCTACGAGCAGTACTTC	CSARSVYEQYF
few	-	TRBV19	TRBJ1-3	TGTGCCAGTAGTATTGGACACTCTGGAAACACCATATATTTT	CASSIGHSGNTIYF
-	-	TRBV3-1/TRBV3-2	TRBJ2-1	TGTGCCAGCAGCCCGGACAGCAACAATGAGCAGTTCTTC	CASSPDSNNEQFF
-	TRBD1	TRBV6-4	TRBJ1-1	TGTGCCAGCAGACTGACAGGGCTTACAGGCACTGAAGCTTTCTTT	CASRLTGLTGTEAFF
-	TRBD2	TRBV11-3	TRBJ2-1	TGTGCCAGCAGCTTAAGGCTAGCGGGACCGCAGTTCTTC	CASSLRLAGPQFF
-	TRBD2	TRBV9	TRBJ2-1	TGTGCCAGCAGCGTAGAGATCGGGACTAGCGGGAGCAACAATGAGCAGTTCTTC	CASSVEIGTSGSNNEQFF
-	TRBD2	TRBV5-1	TRBJ2-1	TGCGCCAGCAGCCCGCCGGGACTAGTCGAAGATGAGCAGTTCTTC	CASSPPGLVEDEQFF
-	-	TRBV19	TRBJ1-1	TGTGCCACCCTAACCCTCACTGAAGCTTTCTTT	CATLTLTEAFF
-	TRBD1	TRBV7-6	TRBJ2-7	TGTGCCAGCAGCCCCGGGACAGGGGCTTCCTACGAGCAGTACTTC	CASSPGTGASYEQYF
once	-	TRBV28	TRBJ1-5	TGTGCCAGCAGTTTACTCCCCACTTATCAGCCCCAGCATTTT	CASSLLPTYQPQHF
-	-	TRBV6-2/TRBV6-3	TRBJ1-5	TGTGCCAGCAGTTATCGACGACAGGCTAGCAATCAGCCCCAGCATTTT	CASSYRRQASNQPQHF
-	-	TRBV7-9	TRBJ1-5	TGTGCCAGCAGCGGAGGACAGACGAATAGCAATCAGCCCCAGCATTTT	CASSGGQTNSNQPQHF
-	-	TRBV28	TRBJ1-2	TGTGCCAGCAGGTCCACCGCTGCGGGCTATGGCTACACCTTC	CASRSTAAGYGYTF
-	-	TRBV2	TRBJ1-2	TGTGCCAGCAGTGATTCTTCTTACACCAACTATGGCTACACCTTC	CASSDSSYTNYGYTF
-	-	TRBV6-6	TRBJ2-1	TGTGCCAGCAGCCCCCACTACAATGAGCAGTTCTTC	CASSPHYNEQFF
-	-	TRBV12-5	TRBJ2-7	TGTGCTAGTGGTCCCCGGGGTGCGTCCTACGAGCAGTACTTC	CASGPRGASYEQYF
-	-	TRBV15	TRBJ2-1	TGTGCCACCAGCAGCGGGGGGCTCAATGAGCAGTTCTTC	CATSSGGLNEQFF
-	-	TRBV19	TRBJ1-5	TGTGCCAGTCACCAAAGGGGGGGTAATCAGCCCCAGCATTTT	CASHQRGGNQPQHF
once	-	TRBV5-1	TRBJ1-3	TGCGCCAGCAGCTTGGCTGTATCCTCTGGAAACACCATATATTTT	CASSLAVSSGNTIYF
-	-	TRBV21-1	TRBJ1-3	TGTGCCAGCAGCAAAGAAGTCAGGAGGAGCTCTGGAAACACCATATATTTT	CASSKEVRRSSGNTIYF
-	TRBD2	TRBV7-3	TRBJ2-1	TGTGCCAGCAGCCCCACCCTAGCGGGAAGCTATGAGCAGTTCTTC	CASSPTLAGSYEQFF
-	-	TRBV7-9	TRBJ2-7	TGTGCCAGCAGCTTACCGACGAGGGTCGAGCAGTACTTC	CASSLPTRVEQYF
once	TRBD2	TRBV4-2	TRBJ2-7	TGTGCCAGCAGCCAAGATCTAGCTAGCGGGGGCTACGAGCAGTACTTC	CASSQDLASGGYEQYF
-	-	TRBV9	TRBJ1-1	TGTGCCAGCAGCATAGGGGGGGGCACTGAAGCTTTCTTT	CASSIGGGTEAFF